Below, 10 T cell receptor beta chains from the same sample are listed, as sequenced in a study of PD-1 blockade in classical Hodgkin lymphoma. Libraries were prepared by immunoSEQ multiplex PCR; TCRdb keeps only in-frame clonotypes and omits some of them. Of 45,000 to 60,000 clones in the sample, 80% are singletons; the top ten hold approximately 18%. As to time point: cycle 4 day 1 (C4D1), after more than 5 weeks of nivolumab. In every patient, relapse followed autologous stem cell transplantation, while exposure to brentuximab vedotin differed. The sample here was peripheral blood mononuclear cells (PBMCs), taken before the fourth cycle of nivolumab. Source of these receptors: a human donor with classical Hodgkin lymphoma.

In its sample, this clone ranks as medium-sized. The gene calls are TRBV5-8 and TRBJ1-5; possibly TRBD1 for D (6 bases). Germline CDR1 and CDR2: SGHTS and YDEGEE. The CDR3 runs 15 residues. The ends were cut back, 0 bases at V and 7 bases at J, with 14 bases in the middle. CDR3 residues: CASSLDRQALQPQHF. The CDR3 nucleotides read TGTGCCAGCAGCTTGGACAGACAGGCTCTCCAGCCCCAGCATTTT.

The chain is built from TRBV19 and TRBJ2-7; 7 bases line up with TRBD1. Germline CDR1 is LNHDA and CDR2 is SQIVND (reference sequence). Germline trimming cut 4 bases from V and 3 bases from J; bases unmatched to any gene: 0. CDR3 length equals 12 residues. The CDR3 is CASSTGGYEQYF. The CDR3 coding sequence is TGTGCCAGTAGTACAGGGGGCTACGAGCAGTACTTC.

V and J are TRBV28 and TRBJ1-1; D is unresolved. The CDR3 runs 14 residues. V lost 8 bases, J lost 6 bases, and 19 bases lay in between. The V gene's germline CDR1 is MDHEN and CDR2 SYDVKM. The CDR3 protein is CASGPRGSRPEAFF. In DNA, the CDR3 is TGTGCCAGCGGACCGCGAGGTAGTCGGCCTGAAGCTTTCTTT.

The J gene is TRBJ2-4, the V gene TRBV28; 7 nucleotides align to TRBD1. This CDR3 is 21 amino acids long. In germline, CDR1 is MDHEN, CDR2 SYDVKM. V trimming: 2 bases; J trimming: 8 bases; junction bases outside the gene matches: 27. This CDR3 is CASSLRGRRVITFLVEDIQYF. In DNA form, the CDR3 reads TGTGCCAGCAGTTTAAGGGGGCGACGCGTTATTACTTTTTTAGTGGAAGACATTCAGTACTTC.

The V and J genes are TRBV25-1 and TRBJ1-2, with D unclear. This CDR3 comprises 13 residues. The germline gives CDR1 MGHDK, CDR2 SYGVNS. Trimming removed 8 bases from V and 4 bases from J, with 14 bases in between. The CDR3 protein is CASSTGGSYGYTF. The CDR3 bases are TGTGCCAGCTCCACTGGTGGAAGCTATGGCTACACCTTC.

This chain uses TRBV5-1 with TRBJ2-3; 9 bases are a match to TRBD2. The CDR3 spans 16 residues. V dropped 2 bases and J dropped 4; count of bases not matched to a gene: 8. CDR1 and CDR2 from the germline V gene are SGHRS and YFSETQ. The CDR3 loop is CASSFSLAGAADTQYF. CDR3 sequence (DNA): TGCGCCAGCAGCTTCTCCTTAGCGGGGGCGGCAGATACGCAGTATTTT.

This chain uses TRBV14 with TRBJ2-1; D might be TRBD1 (5 bases). Per the germline V gene, CDR1 is SGHDN and CDR2 is FVKESK. V was pared by 3 bases and J by 0 bases, with 9 bases between. This CDR3 is built from 15 residues. The CDR3 protein is CASSHRQSSYNEQFF. The CDR3 bases are TGTGCCAGCAGCCACCGACAGAGCTCCTACAATGAGCAGTTCTTC.

V usage is TRBV11-2 and J usage is TRBJ2-1; D may be TRBD1 or TRBD2 (6 bases each). The V end was cut by 5 bases, the J end by 0 bases, with 17 bases between. CDR3 length: 17 residues. CDR1 and CDR2 (germline): SGHAT, FQNNGV. CDR3 residues: CASSLLVGGSSYNEQFF. The CDR3 bases are TGTGCCAGCAGCCTCCTGGTCGGGGGCAGCTCCTACAATGAGCAGTTCTTC. Filled out from reference TRBV11-2 and TRBJ2-1, the complete variable domain reads EAGVAQSPRYKIIEKRQSVAFWCNPISGHATLYWYQQILGQGPKLLIQFQNNGVVDDSQLPKDRFSAERLKGVDSTLKIQPAKLEDSAVYLCASSLLVGGSSYNEQFFGPGTRLTVL.

This chain joins TRBV9 and TRBJ2-5; perhaps TRBD1 as D (6 bases). The CDR3 length is 13 residues. Germline CDR1 reads SGDLS; CDR2 reads YYNGEE. Trimming shortened V by 4 bases and J by 4 bases, and 11 bases separated the two germline ends. Here the CDR3 reads CASSLTGPETQYF. In DNA, the CDR3 is TGTGCCAGCAGCCTTACAGGGCCAGAGACCCAGTACTTC.

The chain joins TRBV7-9 to TRBJ2-2; no definite D call. CDR3 size: 15 residues. Deletions cut 1 base from V and 0 bases from J, with 6 bases between. Germline values: CDR1 SEHNR, CDR2 FQNEAQ (reference sequence). CDR3 residues: CASSLGTANTGELFF. DNA for the CDR3: TGTGCCAGCAGCTTAGGCACAGCGAACACCGGGGAGCTGTTTTTT.